The 27 T cell receptor beta chains presented below share a single source sample, sequenced in a study of sequential checkpoint blockade in melanoma. The treatment denotes: randomized to nivolumab then ipilimumab (arm A) or the reverse (arm B). The table came from immunoSEQ multiplex PCR; TCRdb's copy has only in-frame clones and leaves some out. This sample yields 20,000 to 25,000 clones, of which about two thirds are seen a single time; under 20% belongs to the top ten. This sample comprised CD8+ T cells sorted from blood (inferred from file names), obtained from a patient given nivolumab and ipilimumab in sequence. The receptors shown here come from a human donor with melanoma.

This clone was seen more than once but under ten times. The V gene is TRBV11-1, the J gene TRBJ2-7; possibly TRBD2 for D (6 bases). The CDR3 is made up of 13 amino acids. Between the trimmed V and J ends, which lost 5 bases and 3 bases, there was a span of 11 bases. The V gene's germline CDR1 is SGHAT and CDR2 FQDESV (reference sequence). For the CDR3, the DNA is TGTGCCAGCAGCCCCCGGGAGAACTACGAGCAGTACGTC. It encodes CASSPRENYEQYV.

The chain combines TRBV11-2 with TRBJ2-7; no clear D. CDR3 length: 13 residues. Looked up from germline, CDR1 is SGHAT and CDR2 is FQNNGV. V gave up 5 bases and J gave up 0 bases, with 8 bases separating them. The CDR3 is CASSHDTSYEQYF. The CDR3 nucleotides read TGTGCCAGCAGCCACGACACCTCCTACGAGCAGTACTTC.

The chain uses TRBV7-9 and TRBJ2-1; TRBD2 aligns across 8 bases. CDR1 and CDR2 (germline): SEHNR, FQNEAQ (reference sequence). This CDR3 has 14 residues. J lost 9 bases, V lost 5 bases, and 9 bases had no gene match. The CDR3 DNA sequence: TGTGCCAGCAGCCTACTAGCGGAAGAGAGTGAGCAGTTCTTC. Amino acid sequence: CASSLLAEESEQFF.

This chain uses TRBV2 with TRBJ2-7; no clear D gene. The CDR3 spans 12 residues. Trimming shortened V by 8 bases and J by 6 bases, and 14 bases separated the two germline ends. The V gene's germline CDR1 is SNHLY and CDR2 FYNNEI. CDR3 loop: CASSSPSREQYF. The CDR3 DNA follows: TGTGCCAGCTCATCCCCCAGTCGCGAGCAGTACTTC. The full variable domain, completed using reference TRBV2 and TRBJ2-7, is EPEVTQTPSHQVTQMGQEVILRCVPISNHLYFYWYRQILGQKVEFLVSFYNNEISEKSEIFDDQFSVERPDGSNFTLKIRSTKLEDSAMYFCASSSPSREQYFGPGTRLTVT.

The V gene is TRBV7-9, the J gene TRBJ1-5; maybe TRBD1 (6 bases). The CDR3 consists of 14 residues. Germline V gives CDR1 SEHNR, CDR2 FQNEAQ (reference sequence). Trimming removed 3 bases at V and 4 bases at J, with 10 bases between. The CDR3 is CASSLEGGNQPQHF. CDR3 DNA sequence: TGTGCCAGCAGCTTGGAGGGGGGGAATCAGCCCCAGCATTTT.

The V gene is TRBV12-5, the J gene TRBJ1-5; TRBD1 might be the D (6 bases). The CDR3 sequence is 14 residues long. The germline V gene has CDR1 LGHNT and CDR2 FRNRAP. With 1 base removed from V and 7 bases from J, the gap between germline ends came to 11 bases. DNA for the CDR3: TGTGCTAGTGGTTTGGAACAGGGTCCACAGCCCCAGCATTTT. Translation: CASGLEQGPQPQHF.

The rearrangement uses TRBV9 and TRBJ2-1; 7 nucleotides match TRBD2. The CDR3 has 14 amino acids. After removal of 4 bases from V and 3 bases from J, the junction contained 4 bases not matched to a gene. Germline V CDR1 and CDR2: SGDLS, YYNGEE. Here the CDR3 DNA reads TGTGCCAGCAGCCCCGGGACTAACTACAATGAGCAGTTCTTC. This codes for CASSPGTNYNEQFF.

V usage is TRBV9 and J usage is TRBJ2-5, with D tentatively TRBD1 (6 bases). This CDR3 spans 16 amino acids. Trimming removed 3 bases from V and 2 bases from J, with 17 bases in between. The germline CDR1 and CDR2 sequences are SGDLS and YYNGEE. The CDR3 spells CASSAPHKDSQETQYF. CDR3 DNA: TGTGCCAGCAGCGCCCCCCATAAGGACAGTCAAGAGACCCAGTACTTC.

This chain uses TRBV27 with TRBJ1-2; 12 bases align to TRBD1. The germline V gene has CDR1 MNHEY and CDR2 SMNVEV (reference sequence). With V trimmed by 7 bases and J by 4 bases, 7 bases remained unmatched. CDR3 size: 15 residues. The CDR3 is CASISGQGAVYGYTF. CDR3 coding DNA: TGTGCCAGCATTTCGGGACAGGGGGCTGTCTATGGCTACACCTTC.

The V and J genes are TRBV28 and TRBJ2-5; D is perhaps TRBD1 (5 bases). The germline V and J ends were trimmed by 3 bases and 0 bases, with 11 bases remaining between them. The length of the CDR3 is 15 residues. The germline V gene has CDR1 MDHEN and CDR2 SYDVKM. CDR3 sequence (DNA): TGTGCCAGCAGTTTCAGACAGCAGTACCAAGAGACCCAGTACTTC. Protein sequence: CASSFRQQYQETQYF.

The J gene is TRBJ2-2, the V gene TRBV5-4, with 7 nucleotides matching TRBD1. The germline V gene has CDR1 SGHNT and CDR2 YYREEE (reference sequence). The CDR3 is made up of 14 amino acids. V shed 0 bases, J shed 6 bases, and the junction held 2 bases outside the gene matches. CDR3 sequence: CASSLGDRAGELFF. The CDR3 DNA reads TGTGCCAGCAGCTTGGGAGACAGGGCCGGGGAGCTGTTTTTT.

This sequence joins TRBV7-9 and TRBJ1-6; D is unresolved. The germline V gene has CDR1 SEHNR and CDR2 FQNEAQ (reference sequence). The CDR3 has 13 residues. V gave up 5 bases and J gave up 9 bases, with 11 bases separating them. This chain's CDR3 is CASSQELVSPLHF. CDR3 bases: TGTGCCAGCAGCCAAGAACTGGTTTCACCCCTCCACTTT.

V gene TRBV4-2 combines with J gene TRBJ2-5; 11 bases are shared with TRBD2. The CDR3 is 16 amino acids. Losses at the gene ends were 2 bases for V and 5 bases for J; bases not matched to a gene: 7. Germline CDR1 is LGHNA and CDR2 is YNFKEQ. CDR3 coding DNA: TGTGCCAGCAGCCAAAATACCTTAGCGGGAGGGGAGACCCAGTACTTC. It yields the protein CASSQNTLAGGETQYF.

This clone came up a few times. The genes are TRBV6-5 and TRBJ2-3, with TRBD2 matching over 11 bases. The CDR3 spans 14 residues. CDR1 and CDR2 (germline): MNHEY, SVGAGI. Germline trimming cut 7 bases from V and 5 bases from J; bases unmatched to any gene: 5. Here the CDR3 DNA reads TGTGCCAGCAATAGCGGGGGGGCGGTAGATACGCAGTATTTT. Translation: CASNSGGAVDTQYF.

The V and J genes are TRBV4-3 and TRBJ1-6, with a weak D call TRBD1 (5 bases). Germline V CDR1 and CDR2: LGHNA, YSLEER. This CDR3 contains 16 residues. V dropped 1 base and J dropped 7 bases, with 14 bases sitting between them. DNA of the CDR3: TGCGCCAGCAGCCAAGGGTGGGGGGGAACGAATTCACCCCTCCACTTT. It translates to CASSQGWGGTNSPLHF.

This clone appeared once. This chain links TRBV6-1 with TRBJ1-2, with 9 nucleotides matching TRBD1. The trim removed 5 bases at V and 7 bases at J, leaving 5 bases unmatched. Germline CDR1 MNHNS, CDR2 SASEGT. The CDR3 totals 13 residues. CDR3 region: CASSPGTGPGYTF. The CDR3 nucleotides read TGTGCCAGCAGTCCCGGGACAGGGCCTGGCTACACCTTC.

This chain joins TRBV5-5 and TRBJ2-7, with 8 bases identical to TRBD1. The CDR3 length is 14 residues. V gave up 3 bases and J gave up 0 bases; unmatched junction bases: 2. The germline V gene has CDR1 SGHKS and CDR2 YYEKEE (reference sequence). The CDR3 region is CASSSTGGSYEQYV. CDR3 sequence (DNA): TGTGCCAGCAGCTCTACAGGGGGCTCCTACGAGCAGTACGTC.

The V call is TRBV7-3, the J call TRBJ2-7; TRBD1 might be the D (5 bases). This CDR3 has 13 amino acids. Germline CDR1 reads SGHTA; CDR2 reads FQGTGA. Trimming cost V 5 bases and J 0 bases, with 8 bases left between them. The CDR3 coding sequence is TGTGCCAGCAGCGAACAGGTCTCCTACGAGCAGTACTTC. This translates into CASSEQVSYEQYF.

The CDR3 here is CATQDYQETQYF. The CDR3 DNA sequence: TGTGCCACACAGGATTACCAAGAGACCCAGTACTTC. The V call is TRBV28, the J call TRBJ2-5; D is perhaps TRBD1 (5 bases). Trimming shortened V by 10 bases and J by 0 bases, and 9 bases separated the two germline ends. Germline assignment: CDR1 MDHEN and CDR2 SYDVKM. CDR3 size: 12 residues.

V and J are TRBV7-6 and TRBJ2-1; TRBD2 matches at 12 bases. Germline V gives CDR1 SGHVS, CDR2 FNYEAQ. CDR3 length: 15 amino acids. J was trimmed by 5 bases and V by 5 bases; bases with no gene match: 4. The CDR3 DNA is TGTGCCAGCAGCCAGACTAGCGGGGGAAACAATGAGCAGTTCTTC. Its translation is CASSQTSGGNNEQFF.

The chain recombines TRBV6-1 with TRBJ1-4, with TRBD1 matching over 11 bases. The CDR3 covers 15 residues. Losses at the gene ends were 2 bases for V and 7 bases for J; bases not matched to a gene: 3. Germline CDR1 is MNHNS and CDR2 is SASEGT. In DNA, the CDR3 is TGTGCCAGCAGTGAACCCGGGACAGGGGGTGAAAAACTGTTTTTT. Its translation is CASSEPGTGGEKLFF.

This chain joins TRBV6-4 and TRBJ2-3; 10 bases align to TRBD2. Germline lookup yields CDR1 MRHNA and CDR2 SNTAGT. V shed 2 bases and J 2 bases; nucleotides not matched to a gene: 4. This CDR3 contains 16 residues. CDR3 DNA: TGTGCCAGCAGTGACGCGAGCGGGGGGGCCACAGATACGCAGTATTTT. This sequence encodes CASSDASGGATDTQYF.

The chain links TRBV25-1 to TRBJ1-2, with 7 positions matching TRBD1. This CDR3 region has 15 residues. The germline gives CDR1 MGHDK, CDR2 SYGVNS. V trimming: 2 bases; J trimming: 4 bases; junction bases outside the gene matches: 7. The DNA for the CDR3 is TGTGCCAGCAGTGAAAAGGGGGCAAGGCGCTATGGCTACACCTTC. Protein product: CASSEKGARRYGYTF.

The rearrangement joins TRBV5-1 to TRBJ1-1; possibly TRBD1 for D (5 bases). Trimming removed 4 bases at V and 5 bases at J, with 21 bases between. The CDR3 spans 16 residues. CDR1 SGHRS and CDR2 YFSETQ come from the germline V gene. The CDR3 coding sequence is TGCGCCAGCAGCCAAGACTTTAGGGTAGGGGTAACTGAAGCTTTCTTT. It encodes CASSQDFRVGVTEAFF.

This chain joins TRBV7-3 and TRBJ2-7; 7 nucleotides match TRBD2. The CDR3 length is 14 residues. Germline V gives CDR1 SGHTA, CDR2 FQGTGA. The junction had 8 bases not matched to a gene; V was cut back by 5 bases and J by 4 bases. The CDR3 nucleotides are TGTGCCAGCAGCCCGGGGAGGGGAGGATACGAGCAGTACTTC. As protein: CASSPGRGGYEQYF.

This clone has a handful of counts. The J gene is TRBJ1-1, the V gene TRBV4-3, with TRBD1 matching over 7 bases. The CDR3 runs 15 residues. Per germline, CDR1 LGHNA and CDR2 YSLEER. Trimming cost V 2 bases and J 5 bases; bases outside gene matches: 8. CDR3 region: CASSQLPNRGTEAFF. As DNA, the CDR3 is TGCGCCAGCAGCCAATTGCCCAACAGGGGAACTGAAGCTTTCTTT.

This chain uses TRBV28 with TRBJ2-7, with 9 bases lining up with TRBD1. The CDR3 has 16 amino acids. Germline CDR1 is MDHEN and CDR2 is SYDVKM. Losses at the gene ends were 7 bases for V and 6 bases for J; bases not matched to a gene: 16. The CDR3 reads CASTSSDRGYRGEQYV. The CDR3 nucleotides are TGTGCCAGCACCTCATCGGACAGGGGCTACCGGGGCGAGCAGTACGTC.